Reported below is one TCR beta chain. Antigen unknown. Different DNA sequences within this sample yield the same CDR3. This specimen comes from a study of T cell responses to AZD1222 COVID-19 vaccine. Overall study: Pooled in the analysis were second doses at about 4 or about 12 weeks.

Whole-study findings and limits: Repertoire samples came only from after the peak T cell response. Clonal diversity may have been underestimated in mostly white British donors. Once two AZD1222 doses were given, Spike-specific TCR breadth and depth went up.

TCRdb's table, derived via immunoSEQ multiplex PCR, lists solely in-frame clones and lacks some. This sample carries 55,000 to 70,000 clones, around 83% of them seen once, and the ten largest clones take around 10%. This CDR3 has 13 amino acids. Germline assignment: CDR1 SGHRS and CDR2 YFSETQ. The V end was cut by 0 bases, the J end by 4 bases, with 7 bases between. The sequence was collected from an adult in good health. The rearrangement uses TRBV5-1 and TRBJ2-5; D assignment may be TRBD1 or TRBD2 (5 bases each). Source: peripheral blood, taken on day 0 of AZD1222 vaccination. CDR3 sequence: CASSLGGGETQYF. The CDR3 DNA is TGCGCCAGCAGCTTGGGTGGGGGAGAGACCCAGTACTTC.